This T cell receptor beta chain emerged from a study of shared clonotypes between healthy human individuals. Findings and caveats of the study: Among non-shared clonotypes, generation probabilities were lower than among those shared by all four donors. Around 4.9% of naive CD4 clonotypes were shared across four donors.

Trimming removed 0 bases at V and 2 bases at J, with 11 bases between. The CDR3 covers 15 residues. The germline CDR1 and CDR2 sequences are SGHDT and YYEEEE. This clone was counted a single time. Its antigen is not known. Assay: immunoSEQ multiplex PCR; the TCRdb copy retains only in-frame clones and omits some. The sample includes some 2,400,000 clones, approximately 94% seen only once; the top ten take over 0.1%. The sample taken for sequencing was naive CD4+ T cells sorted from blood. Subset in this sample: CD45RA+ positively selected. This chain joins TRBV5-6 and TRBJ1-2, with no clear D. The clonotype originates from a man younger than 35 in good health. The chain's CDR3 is CASSLDIGKNYGYTF. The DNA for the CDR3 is TGTGCCAGCAGCTTGGATATCGGCAAAAACTATGGCTACACCTTC.